This TCR beta chain was retrieved from a study of shared clonotypes between healthy human individuals. Details on this clone: The antigen remains undetermined. This same CDR3 is encoded by further DNA sequences in the sample.

Methods used by the authors: Junction-only immunoSEQ sequences carried no quality scores, so filtering differed. The assay was immunoSEQ multiplex PCR, and TCRdb's table has in-frame clones only and misses some. From that table come the V and J calls and clone size; the DNA was used to work out D and trimming. The table includes about 700,000 clones, 92% detected once. CD8 cells classed as naive were CD45RO-negative and positively selected for CCR7, excluding terminally differentiated effector memory CD45RA+ cells. CDR3 length: 16 residues. V shed 0 bases and J 1 base; nucleotides not matched to a gene: 1. Germline loops: CDR1 SGHRS, CDR2 YFSETQ. Points from the study as a whole: Clonotypes shared by all four sorted-subset donors had higher generation probabilities than non-shared clonotypes.

The specimen was naive CD8+ T cells sorted from blood. This receptor was identified in a young man in good health. The chain employs TRBV5-1 and TRBJ2-2; 9 bases map to TRBD1. The CDR3 nucleotides read TGCGCCAGCAGCTTGGGGGACAGGGAGAACACCGGGGAGCTGTTTTTT. Protein: CASSLGDRENTGELFF.